This T cell receptor beta chain was found in a study of neurological immune-mediated disorders. Study-wide results and caveats: The highest TCR clonal expansion occurred in HTLV-1-associated myelopathy; multiple sclerosis fell below healthy controls.

The V and J ends lost 1 base and 7 bases respectively, with 7 bases between them. The CDR3 sequence is 13 residues long. Germline V gene sequence: CDR1 SEHNR, CDR2 FQNEAQ (reference sequence). This clonotype was detected many times. Its antigen is not identified. TCRdb recomputed calls from the 5' RACE reads with MiXCR, one row per CDR3 protein. Here the sample spans approximately 59,000 distinct CDR3 sequences, roughly 5% being singletons. This clonotype originated in a human donor with multiple sclerosis. The donor label of this sample is uncertain. The gene calls are TRBV7-9 and TRBJ1-4; D gene ambiguous. Sequences were obtained from PBMCs. In DNA form, the CDR3 reads TGTGCCAGCAGCTTAGTCACAGCTGAAAAACTGTTTTTT. Translation: CASSLVTAEKLFF.